The 14 T cell receptor beta chains in this list originate from one sample, sequenced in a study of immune cell composition in non-small cell lung cancer. Normal lung was taken at the farthest possible site, at least 3 cm from tumour. Only in-frame clones appear in the TCRdb table, and some are missing; sequencing was by immunoSEQ multiplex PCR. The repertoire includes about 3,100 clones, about three quarters of them detected once, and under 5.5% sits in the top ten. What was sequenced was non-adjacent lung tissue. The receptors stem from a human donor with non-small cell lung cancer.

The chain couples TRBV30 to TRBJ1-2, with D possibly TRBD1 on 5 matching bases. Germline CDR1 GTSNPN, CDR2 SVGIG (reference sequence). The V and J ends lost 3 bases and 7 bases respectively, with 18 bases between them. This CDR3 spans 14 amino acids. CDR3 sequence: CAWRGAGVWSGYTF. In DNA, the CDR3 is TGTGCCTGGAGAGGGGCAGGAGTCTGGAGTGGCTACACCTTC.

The chain joins TRBV5-8 to TRBJ2-7, with 8 bases fitting TRBD1. CDR1 is SGHTS and CDR2 is YDEGEE in the germline V gene. The CDR3 totals 13 residues. Germline trimming cut 1 base from V and 4 bases from J; bases unmatched to any gene: 1. This chain's CDR3 is CASSLTGGYEQYF. CDR3 sequence (DNA): TGTGCCAGCAGCTTGACAGGGGGGTACGAGCAGTACTTC.

The chain carries TRBV7-9 and TRBJ2-2; TRBD2 matches at 9 bases. Trimming cost V 11 bases and J 5 bases; bases outside gene matches: 9. The CDR3 contains 14 residues. The germline V gene encodes CDR1 SEHNR and CDR2 FQNEAQ (reference sequence). The CDR3 bases are TGTGCCGCCCGGGCTAGCGGGACTACCGGGGAGCTGTTTTTT. This sequence encodes CAARASGTTGELFF.

The rearrangement joins TRBV6-1 to TRBJ1-3; no reliable D call. Trimming removed 4 bases from V and 0 bases from J, with 13 bases in between. The CDR3 totals 16 residues. Per the germline V gene, CDR1 is MNHNS and CDR2 is SASEGT. CDR3 region: CASSVSQRVSGNTIYF. The CDR3 DNA reads as TGTGCCAGCAGTGTATCCCAGCGGGTCTCTGGAAACACCATATATTTT.

This clone turned up a few times. The chain uses TRBV28 and TRBJ1-5; D uncertain. V gave up 0 bases and J gave up 7 bases, with 4 bases separating them. Germline CDR1 is MDHEN and CDR2 is SYDVKM. The CDR3 extends over 12 amino acids. The CDR3 DNA reads as TGTGCCAGCAGTTTATGGGCCCAGCCCCAGCATTTT. Amino acid sequence: CASSLWAQPQHF.

This clone was seen more than once but under ten times. The chain carries TRBV7-9 and TRBJ2-1, with D maybe TRBD2 (6 bases). CDR3 length: 16 amino acids. Germline assignment: CDR1 SEHNR and CDR2 FQNEAQ (reference sequence). With 5 bases removed from V and 2 bases from J, the gap between germline ends came to 16 bases. CDR3 coding DNA: TGTGCCAGCAGCCGCTCTAGCGTCTCCGCCTACAATGAGCAGTTCTTC. Amino acid sequence: CASSRSSVSAYNEQFF.

This sequence joins TRBV6-1 and TRBJ2-7, with TRBD2 identical over 12 bases. Trimming took 4 bases from V and 6 from J; bases not matched to a gene: 7. The CDR3 covers 15 residues. Germline-derived CDR1 and CDR2 are MNHNS and SASEGT. CDR3 in amino acids: CASSGLLAGGSEQYF. The CDR3 DNA follows: TGTGCCAGCAGTGGGCTTCTAGCGGGGGGGAGCGAGCAGTACTTC.

V usage is TRBV5-8 and J usage is TRBJ2-5; perhaps TRBD2 as D (6 bases). CDR3 length equals 14 residues. Germline CDR1 and CDR2: SGHTS and YDEGEE. Trimming took off 2 bases at V and 1 base at J, with 9 bases between the two ends. CDR3: CASSFGLSQETQYF. DNA of the CDR3: TGTGCCAGCAGCTTCGGACTAAGCCAAGAGACCCAGTACTTC.

The chain employs TRBV11-2 and TRBJ2-7; TRBD2 might be the D (6 bases). The CDR3 is 16 residues long. Germline assignment: CDR1 SGHAT and CDR2 FQNNGV. The V gene lost 3 bases and the J gene lost 1 base, with 16 bases spanning the gap. CDR3: CASSFLRLAESYEQYF. The CDR3 nucleotides are TGTGCCAGCAGCTTTCTTCGTTTAGCGGAATCCTACGAGCAGTACTTC. The full variable domain, with the rest looked up from reference TRBV11-2 and TRBJ2-7, is EAGVAQSPRYKIIEKRQSVAFWCNPISGHATLYWYQQILGQGPKLLIQFQNNGVVDDSQLPKDRFSAERLKGVDSTLKIQPAKLEDSAVYLCASSFLRLAESYEQYFGPGTRLTVT.

The V gene is TRBV5-1, the J gene TRBJ2-1; weak D call: TRBD1 (6 bases). The CDR3 runs to 13 residues. Germline V gene data show CDR1 as SGHRS and CDR2 as YFSETQ. The germline V and J ends were trimmed by 0 bases and 10 bases, with 11 bases remaining between them. The CDR3, as DNA: TGCGCCAGCAGCTTGGGGCTGAGGGGGGAGCAGTTCTTC. This gives the protein CASSLGLRGEQFF.

J is TRBJ2-1 and V is TRBV5-4; TRBD2 might be the D (5 bases). The CDR3 consists of 13 residues. Trimming pared 6 bases from V and 5 bases from J, leaving 12 bases between. CDR1 is SGHNT and CDR2 is YYREEE in the germline V gene (reference sequence). CDR3 loop: CASKGGQNNEQFF. The CDR3 coding sequence is TGTGCCAGCAAAGGAGGCCAGAACAATGAGCAGTTCTTC.

V is TRBV7-3 and J is TRBJ2-1; 7 positions agree with TRBD2. Losses at the gene ends were 5 bases for V and 7 bases for J; bases not matched to a gene: 11. The CDR3 has 15 residues. In germline, CDR1 is SGHTA, CDR2 FQGTGA. This CDR3 is CASSIGGFGKNEQFF. For the CDR3, the DNA is TGTGCCAGCAGCATCGGGGGGTTTGGTAAGAATGAGCAGTTCTTC. The full variable domain, its missing parts supplied by reference TRBV7-3 and TRBJ2-1, is GAGVSQTPSNKVTEKGKYVELRCDPISGHTALYWYRQSLGQGPEFLIYFQGTGAADDSGLPNDRFFAVRPEGSVSTLKIQRTERGDSAVYLCASSIGGFGKNEQFFGPGTRLTVL.

The chain couples TRBV18 to TRBJ2-1; 8 bases match TRBD2. There are 15 residues in the CDR3. Germline CDR1 reads KGHSH; CDR2 reads LQKENI. With 3 bases clipped from V and 8 bases from J, the junction kept 9 bases outside the gene matches. The CDR3 DNA reads as TGTGCCAGCTCACCCAGCGGGGGCCTTTGGGATGAGCAGTTCTTC. Residues: CASSPSGGLWDEQFF.

This clone was observed once. CDR3 loop: CASSLPTSGSVYEQFF. The CDR3 DNA sequence: TGCGCCAGCAGCTTGCCAACTAGCGGGAGTGTCTATGAGCAGTTCTTC. The chain couples TRBV5-1 to TRBJ2-1; the match to TRBD2 covers 11 bases. The length of the CDR3 is 16 residues. V shed 1 base, J shed 8 bases, and the junction held 8 bases outside the gene matches. Germline loops: CDR1 SGHRS, CDR2 YFSETQ.